A single T cell receptor beta chain is shown here with its context. This clone occurred once. This receptor's antigen is unknown. Within one base of it there is no much larger clone, and no base qualities were kept. The method was the immunoSEQ multiplex PCR assay. The published analysis was carried out like this. During preprocessing, nonproductive sequences were removed, as were CDR3s that did not start with C, did not end with F or W, or were shorter than 7 amino acids. The MANAFEST web app was used to call antigen-specific clonotypes on the basis of expansion compared with the reference and with other culture wells. A clone counted as positive if significantly expanded in 2 of 3 replicate wells versus the reference culture at FDR below 0.05. To be called positive, a clone also had to show significant expansion compared with every other tandem well and an odds ratio greater than 5. CDR3 homology was measured as pairwise Levenshtein distance, computed with the stringdist R package after trimming three terminal residues from each end. TCRdb stores this immuneACCESS table with in-frame sequences only. Part of the clones is absent; in the studies checked, under half of the shortfall reflects unresolved V genes, and no reason is known for the rest. V, J and clone size were drawn from that table, and D and trimming were deduced from the DNA. This sample gives some 29,000 clones in total; 70% to 85% of them show up just once. The ten biggest clones cover roughly 14% of the sample.

These data originate in a study of CD4 T cells in relation to SARS-CoV-2 and coronaviruses (TCRdb year 2021). About the investigation overall: In the ViraFEST assay, PBMCs were cultured with antigen for roughly ten days, after which TCR beta CDR3s were sequenced to identify antigen-specific clonal expansions. Using patient-derived lymphoblastoid cell lines, the shared crossreactive spike epitopes were mapped to their HLA restriction. Expansion assays from other donors in the study were sequenced with a different, Illumina-based TCR-beta assay. The Adaptive Biotechnologies TCR-sequencing kit was used to sequence samples from a few pre-COVID donors and the naive versus memory experiments, while other data came from Illumina-based sequencing. An HIV-1 Nef peptide pool or a no-peptide culture served as the negative reference condition. At the level of individual TCR clonotypes, the study measured memory CD4+ T cell crossreactivity between SARS-CoV-2 spike protein and common cold coronavirus spike proteins.

CDR1 GTSNPN and CDR2 SVGIG are derived from the germline V gene (reference sequence). Counted from cysteine to phenylalanine, this CDR3 has 12 amino acids. Here the CDR3 DNA is all that survives: 36 bases in frame from base 1. The junction shows trimming of 2 bases on V and 7 bases on J, plus 11 bases between the germline ends. What the study reported, not specific to this receptor: Compared with monoreactive clones, crossreactive clones had significantly weaker SARS-CoV-2-driven expansion, a result consistent with antigenic imprinting. Roughly 64% of donors had memory CD4+ clonotypes that crossrecognized SARS-CoV-2 and at least one common cold coronavirus spike. Because the crossreactivity analysis focused on spike protein, crossreactivity against other viral proteins was not assessed. Small numbers of patients and of tested TCRs were a limitation of the study. No donor contributed both pre-pandemic and post-infection samples, which limited tracing the source of pre-existing responses.

CD4+ T cells from unexposed donors were collected before the COVID-19 pandemic (2011-2018). The EasySep CD4+ T cell isolation kit was used to isolate CD4+ T cells once the cultures had run for nine to eleven days. As far as cell numbers permitted, CD4+ T cells from unexposed donors were tested for reactivity against SARS-CoV-2 S and N as well as four spike pools from common cold coronaviruses. Around 1.8 million PBMCs per well were cultured in IMDM with around 4.8% human AB serum and around 10 IU/ml IL-2. Half of the culture medium was replaced with fresh IL-2-containing medium on days 3 and 7. Triplicate replicate wells were generally used for each peptide culture condition. Leukapheresis product for the unexposed donors was bought commercially. Ficoll-Paque PLUS gradient centrifugation was used to isolate PBMCs from leukapheresis product or whole blood. PBMCs were either cryopreserved at -140°C or used fresh in the expansion assay. The QIAamp Micro DNA Kit was used to extract genomic DNA from the CD4+ T cells.

This receptor was taken from a human donor in good health. The sequenced sample consisted of CD4+ T cells from PBMCs, cultured in vitro. The rearranged chain carries TRBV30 and TRBJ1-2, with no confident D gene call. The CDR3 region: CAWSPVGGGYTF. The DNA sequence is as follows: TGTGCCTGGAGTCCGGTAGGCGGTGGCTACACCTTC.